This TCR beta chain originates from a study of OX40 agonist ivuxolimab in advanced cancers. Overall study findings and caveats: Some patients without response likewise showed low normalized clonal expansion.

Libraries were prepared by immunoSEQ multiplex PCR; TCRdb keeps only in-frame clonotypes and omits some of them. The table includes about 79,000 clones, about 90% detected once. Turning to this clone: The antigen remains undetermined.

The CDR3 loop spans 13 amino acids. Trimming shortened V by 2 bases and J by 1 base, and 5 bases separated the two germline ends. Per germline, CDR1 SGHAT and CDR2 FQDESV (reference sequence). Material: CD4+ or CD8+ T cells sorted from blood, obtained in a trial of the OX40 agonist ivuxolimab. This sequence originates from an adult with an advanced solid tumor such as melanoma, head and neck, liver or kidney cancer. The chain uses TRBV11-1 and TRBJ1-1, with D uncertain. CDR3 coding DNA: TGTGCCAGCAGCTTAACAACGAACACTGAAGCTTTCTTT. Translation: CASSLTTNTEAFF. Based on the CDR3 plus reference TRBV11-1 and TRBJ1-1, the full variable domain is EAEVAQSPRYKITEKSQAVAFWCDPISGHATLYWYRQILGQGPELLVQFQDESVVDDSQLPKDRFSAERLKGVDSTLKIQPAELGDSAMYLCASSLTTNTEAFFGQGTRLTVV.